These 6 T cell receptor beta chains originate from one sample sequenced in a study of blood T cell repertoires in COVID-19. The repertoire was sequenced with immunoSEQ multiplex PCR; TCRdb's copy has only in-frame clones and lacks some. The sample lists roughly 160,000 clones; around four fifths were seen once. The sequenced sample was peripheral blood. These receptors all come from a woman in her sixties or seventies who had recovered from COVID-19.

V is TRBV9 and J is TRBJ1-1; D may be TRBD1 (5 bases). The CDR3 runs 13 residues. Per germline, CDR1 SGDLS and CDR2 YYNGEE. V lost 4 bases and J lost 5, with 12 bases in between. CDR3 sequence (DNA): TGTGCCAGCAGCCGGGGGTGGCGGACTGAAGCTTTCTTT. Translation: CASSRGWRTEAFF.

The V and J genes are TRBV9 and TRBJ1-2; possible D gene TRBD1, 6 bases. Trimming took off 4 bases at V and 9 bases at J, with 16 bases between the two ends. CDR3 length: 13 amino acids. From germline, CDR1 is SGDLS and CDR2 YYNGEE. CDR3 sequence reads: CASSPRGGRSYTF. In DNA form, the CDR3 reads TGTGCCAGCAGCCCTAGGGGGGGCCGGAGCTACACCTTC.

CDR3 sequence: CASSLAPRRGDSGQYF. CDR3 sequence (DNA): TGTGCCAGCAGCTTGGCCCCTCGGCGGGGCGACTCAGGGCAGTACTTC. The chain carries TRBV5-4 and TRBJ2-7; TRBD2 might be the D (6 bases). The CDR3 spans 16 residues. Germline lookup yields CDR1 SGHNT and CDR2 YYREEE (reference sequence). Trimming shortened V by 0 bases and J by 9 bases, and 22 bases separated the two germline ends.

This clone occurred a few times. The chain joins TRBV7-3 to TRBJ2-1, with D hard to call. This CDR3 contains 12 residues. Between the trimmed V and J ends, which lost 3 bases and 5 bases, there was a span of 5 bases. Germline V gene sequence: CDR1 SGHTA, CDR2 FQGTGA. CDR3 residues: CASSLGHNEQFF. The CDR3 bases are TGTGCCAGCAGCTTGGGCCACAATGAGCAGTTCTTC.

The rearrangement joins TRBV6-2 or TRBV6-3 to TRBJ2-1; 10 positions agree with TRBD1. Germline V gives CDR1 MNHEY, CDR2 SVGEGT. The CDR3 sequence is 16 residues long. With V trimmed by 5 bases and J by 0 bases, 4 bases remained unmatched. The CDR3 is CASSPDRGSSYNEQFF. CDR3 sequence (DNA): TGTGCCAGCAGTCCGGACAGGGGGAGCTCCTACAATGAGCAGTTCTTC.

The chain uses TRBV6-5 and TRBJ1-1; weak D call: TRBD1 (5 bases). V was pared by 2 bases and J by 1 base, with 8 bases between. CDR1 and CDR2 (germline): MNHEY, SVGAGI. The CDR3 is 14 amino acids. Here the CDR3 reads CASSYPGGNTEAFF. The CDR3 region has the DNA TGTGCCAGCAGTTACCCCGGGGGGAACACTGAAGCTTTCTTT.